A single sample is the source of the 25 T cell receptor beta chains below, sequenced in a study of blood T cell repertoires in COVID-19. Profiled with immunoSEQ multiplex PCR; TCRdb holds only in-frame clones, not every one. The sample holds under 150,000 clones, about 89% seen once. The sequencing sample was made of peripheral blood. These receptors originate from a man in his fifties or sixties with active or convalescent COVID-19.

The chain recombines TRBV3-1 (or the pseudogene TRBV3-2) with TRBJ1-5; D might be TRBD1 (6 bases). The CDR3 extends over 13 amino acids. V was trimmed by 0 bases and J by 7 bases, leaving 7 bases between them. Germline V gives CDR1 LGHDT, CDR2 YNNKEL (reference sequence). The CDR3 nucleotides read TGTGCCAGCAGCCAAGAGAGGGGGCAGCCCCAGCATTTT. Residues: CASSQERGQPQHF.

This clone was found a few times. The rearrangement uses TRBV28 and TRBJ1-4; 9 bases line up with TRBD1. Losses at the gene ends were 7 bases for V and 4 bases for J; bases not matched to a gene: 1. In germline, CDR1 is MDHEN, CDR2 SYDVKM. The CDR3 loop spans 13 amino acids. Here the CDR3 DNA reads TGTGCCAGCAAGACAGGGGGTAATGAAAAACTGTTTTTT. Translation gives CASKTGGNEKLFF.

This clone occurred once. The V call is TRBV10-1, the J call TRBJ1-2; D is possibly TRBD1 (5 bases). Trimming shortened V by 5 bases and J by 4 bases, and 11 bases separated the two germline ends. Germline CDR1 WNHNN, CDR2 SYGVQD (reference sequence). The CDR3 totals 13 residues. In DNA, the CDR3 is TGCGCCAGCAGTCCGGACATAAGCTATGGCTACACCTTC. It specifies CASSPDISYGYTF.

The chain has TRBV20-1 and TRBJ2-7, with a tentative D call TRBD1 (6 bases). This CDR3 contains 14 residues. Trimming pared 3 bases from V and 4 bases from J, leaving 16 bases between. CDR1 and CDR2 from the germline V gene are DFQATT and SNEGSKA (reference sequence). In DNA, the CDR3 is TGCAGTGCTAGTCTTCGAGGACAGAATTACGAGCAGTACTTC. This translates into CSASLRGQNYEQYF.

This clone turned up a few times. The chain employs TRBV6-6 and TRBJ2-7; tentatively, D is TRBD2 (6 bases). The CDR3 runs to 14 residues. The germline CDR1 and CDR2 sequences are MNHNY and SVGAGI (reference sequence). V was trimmed by 0 bases and J by 3 bases, leaving 9 bases between them. The CDR3 sequence is CASSYSVGSYEQYF. The CDR3, as DNA: TGTGCCAGCAGTTACTCGGTCGGGAGCTACGAGCAGTACTTC.

V is TRBV5-1 and J is TRBJ1-1; D is perhaps TRBD1 (6 bases). The CDR3 has 14 amino acids. Trimming stripped 0 bases from V and 4 bases from J, with 10 bases between. Germline-derived CDR1 and CDR2 are SGHRS and YFSETQ. CDR3 in amino acids: CASSLDGRGTEAFF. The CDR3 region has the DNA TGCGCCAGCAGCTTGGACGGCAGGGGCACTGAAGCTTTCTTT.

The rearrangement uses TRBV18 and TRBJ2-3; perhaps TRBD2 as D (5 bases). Germline values: CDR1 KGHSH, CDR2 LQKENI. Trimming took 2 bases from V and 2 from J, leaving 11 bases between them. The CDR3 runs 15 residues. The CDR3 DNA reads TGTGCCAGCTCACCATTGGCTAGCCTCACAGATACGCAGTATTTT. Amino acid sequence: CASSPLASLTDTQYF.

V gene TRBV5-1 combines with J gene TRBJ2-1, with 9 positions matching TRBD2. This CDR3 has 15 residues. Trimming took 4 bases from V and 7 from J; bases not matched to a gene: 9. Germline V gene lookup returns CDR1 SGHRS and CDR2 YFSETQ. CDR3 region: CASSLVAGGVNEQFF. The CDR3 bases are TGCGCCAGCAGCCTGGTGGCGGGAGGGGTAAATGAGCAGTTCTTC.

The chain links TRBV28 to TRBJ1-5; a possible D gene is TRBD1 (5 bases). The CDR3 contains 16 residues. Germline CDR1 and CDR2: MDHEN and SYDVKM. With 2 bases removed from V and 0 bases from J, the gap between germline ends came to 11 bases. This CDR3 reads CASSLPTAYSNQPQHF. The CDR3 DNA is TGTGCCAGCAGTTTACCGACAGCTTATAGCAATCAGCCCCAGCATTTT.

This clone was observed a few times. The chain employs TRBV5-4 and TRBJ1-5, with TRBD1 matching over 9 bases. The trim removed 10 bases at V and 0 bases at J, leaving 2 bases unmatched. Germline V gives CDR1 SGHNT, CDR2 YYREEE (reference sequence). The CDR3 is made up of 13 amino acids. CDR3 nucleotides: TGTGCCTACAGGGGGCATAGCAATCAGCCCCAGCATTTT. This encodes CAYRGHSNQPQHF.

V and J are TRBV19 and TRBJ2-3; 8 bases agree with TRBD2. Trimming removed 9 bases from V and 5 bases from J; junction bases left unmatched: 16. The CDR3 spans 16 residues. In germline, CDR1 is LNHDA, CDR2 SQIVND (reference sequence). CDR3 sequence (DNA): TGTGCCAGCAAATCGACTAGCGAGGGGAGGGGAGATACGCAGTATTTT. It specifies CASKSTSEGRGDTQYF. Combining the CDR3 with reference TRBV19 and TRBJ2-3 gives the whole variable domain DGGITQSPKYLFRKEGQNVTLSCEQNLNHDAMYWYRQDPGQGLRLIYYSQIVNDFQKGDIAEGYSVSREKKESFPLTVTSAQKNPTAFYLCASKSTSEGRGDTQYFGPGTRLTVL.

The chain recombines TRBV5-6 with TRBJ2-7; D ambiguous. V lost 0 bases and J 3 bases, leaving 10 bases between the germline ends. The CDR3 runs 14 residues. The V gene's germline CDR1 is SGHDT and CDR2 YYEEEE. Here the CDR3 reads CASSLDPTGYEQYF. Here the CDR3 DNA reads TGTGCCAGCAGCTTGGATCCTACGGGCTACGAGCAGTACTTC. The full variable domain, in which reference TRBV5-6 and TRBJ2-7 provide the parts outside the CDR3, is DAGVTQSPTHLIKTRGQQVTLRCSPKSGHDTVSWYQQALGQGPQFIFQYYEEEERQRGNFPDRFSGHQFPNYSSELNVNALLLGDSALYLCASSLDPTGYEQYFGPGTRLTVT.

This clone was counted a few times. V gene TRBV12-3 or TRBV12-4 combines with J gene TRBJ2-2; no reliable D call. V was pared by 7 bases and J by 2 bases, with 8 bases between. The CDR3 runs to 13 residues. The CDR3 nucleotides read TGTGCCAGCATAATGAGAAACACCGGGGAGCTGTTTTTT. Protein product: CASIMRNTGELFF.

V and J are TRBV19 and TRBJ2-3, with 7 bases aligning to TRBD1. After removal of 6 bases from V and 9 bases from J, the junction contained 15 bases not matched to a gene. CDR1 and CDR2 (germline): LNHDA, SQIVND (reference sequence). The CDR3 has 15 amino acids. The CDR3 spells CASSRGTATQGTQYF. CDR3 coding DNA: TGTGCCAGTAGCCGAGGGACAGCTACACAGGGGACGCAGTATTTT.

This chain links TRBV9 with TRBJ2-3; 10 nucleotides agree with TRBD2. The CDR3 runs 16 residues. Germline loops: CDR1 SGDLS, CDR2 YYNGEE. Unmatched junction bases numbered 9, after V lost 0 bases and J lost 8 bases. For the CDR3, the DNA is TGTGCCAGCAGCGTAGGCTTGAGCGGGGGGGCCGGTACGCAGTATTTT. Translation gives CASSVGLSGGAGTQYF.

The chain combines TRBV24-1 with TRBJ1-1, with 7 bases identical to TRBD1. With 0 bases clipped from V and 1 base from J, the junction kept 4 bases outside the gene matches. Germline V gene data show CDR1 as KGHDR and CDR2 as SFDVKD. The CDR3 has 16 residues. This chain's CDR3 is CATSDLDRAKNTEAFF. CDR3 bases: TGTGCCACCAGTGATTTGGACAGGGCCAAGAACACTGAAGCTTTCTTT.

The chain recombines TRBV19 with TRBJ2-5; 9 bases align to TRBD2. Germline V gene data show CDR1 as LNHDA and CDR2 as SQIVND (reference sequence). The junction had 6 bases not matched to a gene; V was cut back by 4 bases and J by 0 bases. The length of the CDR3 is 16 residues. CDR3 protein: CASSTGTSPYQETQYF. DNA for the CDR3: TGTGCCAGTAGTACCGGGACTAGCCCGTACCAAGAGACCCAGTACTTC.

This clone was detected only once. The chain carries TRBV9 and TRBJ2-7; D gene ambiguous. The length of the CDR3 is 15 residues. Germline CDR1 is SGDLS and CDR2 is YYNGEE. The germline V and J ends were trimmed by 0 bases and 3 bases, with 13 bases remaining between them. Here the CDR3 reads CASSVGASNLYEQYF. The CDR3 DNA follows: TGTGCCAGCAGCGTAGGCGCTAGTAATCTCTACGAGCAGTACTTC.

This chain joins TRBV6-1 and TRBJ2-1; 10 bases are a match to TRBD2. The CDR3 is made up of 16 amino acids. V dropped 4 bases and J dropped 7; count of bases not matched to a gene: 10. The germline gives CDR1 MNHNS, CDR2 SASEGT. This chain's CDR3 is CASSVSGRARGNEQFF. The DNA of the CDR3 is TGTGCCAGCAGTGTCAGCGGGAGGGCCAGGGGGAATGAGCAGTTCTTC.

The rearrangement joins TRBV29-1 to TRBJ2-3, with D possibly matching TRBD2 (5 bases). CDR1 is SQVTM and CDR2 is ANQGSEA in the germline V gene. This CDR3 comprises 14 residues. V shed 3 bases and J shed 4 bases, with 14 bases lying between them. CDR3 coding DNA: TGCAGCGTTGAGGAGGTTACGGTGGCAGATACGCAGTATTTT. This gives the protein CSVEEVTVADTQYF.

The rearrangement links TRBV24-1 to TRBJ2-7; 8 nucleotides match TRBD2. The germline CDR1 and CDR2 sequences are KGHDR and SFDVKD. Trimming cost V 4 bases and J 3 bases; bases outside gene matches: 7. The CDR3 runs 15 residues. Here the CDR3 DNA reads TGTGCCACCAGTGACACCGGGACTAGTTACTACGAGCAGTACTTC. Encoded protein: CATSDTGTSYYEQYF.

The chain links TRBV5-4 to TRBJ1-3; 7 bases are shared with TRBD1. CDR3 length: 15 amino acids. V lost 4 bases, J lost 3 bases, and 7 bases stayed unmatched. Per germline, CDR1 SGHNT and CDR2 YYREEE (reference sequence). The CDR3 spells CASSIDRDHGNTIYF. CDR3 in DNA: TGTGCCAGCAGCATAGACAGGGATCATGGAAACACCATATATTTT.

The table lists this clone with a count of one. The chain is built from TRBV9 and TRBJ2-3; 7 positions agree with TRBD2. The V segment lost 1 base and the J segment 2 bases; nucleotides outside the gene matches: 1. Germline V lookup: CDR1 SGDLS, CDR2 YYNGEE. The CDR3 extends over 14 amino acids. The CDR3 protein is CASSVRGDTDTQYF. The CDR3, as DNA: TGTGCCAGCAGCGTACGGGGGGACACAGATACGCAGTATTTT.

The V and J genes are TRBV19 and TRBJ1-3, with 9 positions matching TRBD1. The germline V gene has CDR1 LNHDA and CDR2 SQIVND (reference sequence). The CDR3 runs 16 residues. J gave up 7 bases and V 5 bases, and 12 bases lay outside the gene matches. CDR3 nucleotides: TGTGCCAGTAGTCTGAACCGGGACAGGGACAGCAACACCATATATTTT. As protein: CASSLNRDRDSNTIYF.

This sequence joins TRBV6-5 and TRBJ2-7; the D gene is possibly TRBD1 (6 bases). With 0 bases removed from V and 3 bases from J, the gap between germline ends came to 15 bases. CDR1 MNHEY and CDR2 SVGAGI come from the germline V gene. The CDR3 totals 16 residues. The chain's CDR3 is CASSYSTTGTDYEQYF. The CDR3 bases are TGTGCCAGCAGTTACTCGACGACAGGCACGGACTACGAGCAGTACTTC.